This TCR beta chain was captured in a study of T cell responses to AZD1222 COVID-19 vaccine. The protocol was immunoSEQ multiplex PCR, while the TCRdb copy is restricted to in-frame clones and leaves out a portion. The table records some 190,000 clones, 85% to 95% of them present only once. The receptor comes from an adult in good health. This specimen consisted of peripheral blood, obtained on day 0 of AZD1222 vaccination.

CDR3 residues: CASSTSQTTNEKLFF. The CDR3 DNA reads TGTGCCAGTAGTACCTCACAGACAACTAATGAAAAACTGTTTTTT. The chain combines TRBV19 with TRBJ1-4; D call uncertain. This CDR3 contains 15 residues. V was trimmed by 4 bases and J by 0 bases, leaving 9 bases between them. Germline V lookup: CDR1 LNHDA, CDR2 SQIVND (reference sequence). The complete variable domain, with remaining parts taken from reference TRBV19 and TRBJ1-4, reads DGGITQSPKYLFRKEGQNVTLSCEQNLNHDAMYWYRQDPGQGLRLIYYSQIVNDFQKGDIAEGYSVSREKKESFPLTVTSAQKNPTAFYLCASSTSQTTNEKLFFGSGTQLSVL.